The TCR beta chain under discussion was sequenced for a study of Graves' ophthalmopathy and Graves' hyperthyroidism. Study at large: Calling hyperthyroidism stable required that no ophthalmopathy show up within 18 months of follow-up. Whole-study results and caveats: The model's ophthalmopathy progression predictions had approximately 65% sensitivity and 72.22% specificity.

In regard to this clonotype: The antigen is unknown.

For repertoire sequencing, the TCR beta CDR3 regions were amplified from RNA transcripts. A first-round RT-PCR used HTBI primers, followed by a second-round multiplex PCR. TCRdb re-called the multiplex PCR reads with MiXCR, one entry per CDR3 protein. The sample yields over a million distinct CDR3 sequences, less than 45% seen once. Germline CDR1 and CDR2: GTSNPN and SVGIG (reference sequence). Trimming cost V 0 bases and J 5 bases, with 7 bases left between them. This CDR3 comprises 12 residues. Patients with other autoimmune diseases, uncontrolled infections, pregnancy or lactation were excluded. This chain connects TRBV30 to TRBJ1-2; D is unclear. What was sequenced was peripheral blood or thyroid tissue (not recorded which). The TCR originated in an adult man with Graves' hyperthyroidism. The CDR3 is CAWSVQRYGYTF. The CDR3 DNA is TGTGCCTGGAGTGTACAGCGGTATGGCTACACCTTC.